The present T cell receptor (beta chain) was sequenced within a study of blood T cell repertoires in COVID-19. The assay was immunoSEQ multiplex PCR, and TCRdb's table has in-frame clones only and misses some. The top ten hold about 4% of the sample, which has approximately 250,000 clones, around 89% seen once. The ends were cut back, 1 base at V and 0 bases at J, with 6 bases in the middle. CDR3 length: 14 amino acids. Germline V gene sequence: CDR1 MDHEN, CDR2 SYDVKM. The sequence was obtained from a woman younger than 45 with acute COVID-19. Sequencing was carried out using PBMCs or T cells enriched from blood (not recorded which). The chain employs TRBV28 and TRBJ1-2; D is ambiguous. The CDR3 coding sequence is TGTGCCAGCAGTTTATCGGGGACTAACTATGGCTACACCTTC. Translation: CASSLSGTNYGYTF.